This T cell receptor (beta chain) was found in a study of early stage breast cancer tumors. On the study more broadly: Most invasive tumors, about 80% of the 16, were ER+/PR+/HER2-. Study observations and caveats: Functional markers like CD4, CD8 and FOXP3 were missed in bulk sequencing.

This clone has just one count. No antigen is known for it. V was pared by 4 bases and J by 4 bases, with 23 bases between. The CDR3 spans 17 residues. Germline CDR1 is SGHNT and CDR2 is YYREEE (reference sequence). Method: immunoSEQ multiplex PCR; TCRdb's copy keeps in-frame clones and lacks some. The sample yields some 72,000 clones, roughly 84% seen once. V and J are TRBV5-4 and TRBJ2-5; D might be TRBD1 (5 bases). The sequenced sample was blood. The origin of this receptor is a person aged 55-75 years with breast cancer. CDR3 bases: TGTGCCAGCAGCCCTAGGGAAGGGGTCCAGGAATTAGAGACCCAGTACTTC. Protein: CASSPREGVQELETQYF.